The 3 T cell receptor beta chains presented below share a single source sample, sequenced in a study of T-cell memory formation after mild COVID-19. TCRdb itself ran the 5' RACE reads through MiXCR, one entry per CDR3 protein. Of 250,000 to 350,000 distinct CDR3 sequences detected, approximately 15% appear once; the ten largest clones hold approximately 23%. Sequencing was done on a sample of PBMCs or a T cell subset sorted from them (not recorded which). The source is a man aged 18 to 29 who had mild COVID-19 (a few samples of this study predate the infection). Cell type and time point are not known.

The chain employs TRBV5-1 and TRBJ2-2; TRBD1 is a possible D gene (5 bases). This CDR3 contains 14 residues. Trimming took 0 bases from V and 6 from J, leaving 9 bases between them. Germline CDR1 and CDR2: SGHRS and YFSETQ. CDR3 nucleotides: TGCGCCAGCAGCTTGGACCCGACAGCCGGGGAGCTGTTTTTT. Amino acid sequence: CASSLDPTAGELFF. Looking up the rest from reference TRBV5-1 and TRBJ2-2 gives the full variable domain: KAGVTQTPRYLIKTRGQQVTLSCSPISGHRSVSWYQQTPGQGLQFLFEYFSETQRNKGNFPGRFSGRQFSNSRSEMNVSTLELGDSALYLCASSLDPTAGELFFGEGSRLTVL.

The chain links TRBV3-1 to TRBJ1-4; no clear D. CDR1 is LGHDT and CDR2 is YNNKEL in the germline V gene (reference sequence). Trimming shortened V by 1 base and J by 8 bases, and 11 bases separated the two germline ends. The length of the CDR3 is 14 residues. As DNA, the CDR3 is TGTGCCAGCAGCCAAGGTAGGGCGGAGGAAAAACTGTTTTTT. Translated, it gives CASSQGRAEEKLFF.

The gene calls are TRBV5-1 and TRBJ1-2; a possible D gene is TRBD1 (5 bases). The CDR3 sequence is 14 residues long. With 3 bases removed from V and 4 bases from J, the gap between germline ends came to 13 bases. Germline V gene lookup returns CDR1 SGHRS and CDR2 YFSETQ. The CDR3 DNA is TGCGCCAGCAGCTATTCAGGGTCGTCCTATGGCTACACCTTC. Translating gives CASSYSGSSYGYTF.